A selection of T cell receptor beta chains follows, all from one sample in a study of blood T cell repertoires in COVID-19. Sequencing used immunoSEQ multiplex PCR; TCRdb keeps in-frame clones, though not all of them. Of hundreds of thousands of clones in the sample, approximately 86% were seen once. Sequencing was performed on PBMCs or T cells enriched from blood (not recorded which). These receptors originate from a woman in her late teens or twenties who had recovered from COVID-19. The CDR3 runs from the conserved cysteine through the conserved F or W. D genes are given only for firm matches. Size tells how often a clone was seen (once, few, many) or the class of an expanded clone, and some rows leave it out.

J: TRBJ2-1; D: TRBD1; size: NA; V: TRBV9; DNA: TGTGCCAGCAGCGTAGTTGGACAGGGGGCTTTCAATGAGCAGTTCTTC; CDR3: CASSVVGQGAFNEQFF
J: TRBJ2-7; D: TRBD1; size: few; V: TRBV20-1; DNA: TGCAGTGCTGAGGACAGGGGACAGCAGTACTTC; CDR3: CSAEDRGQQYF
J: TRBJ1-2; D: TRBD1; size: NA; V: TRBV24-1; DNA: TGTGCCACCAGTGAGGGACAGGGAGAGGTCGGCTACACCTTC; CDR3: CATSEGQGEVGYTF
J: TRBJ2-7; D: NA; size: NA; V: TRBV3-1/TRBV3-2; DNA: TGTGCCAGCAGCCAATGGTCCGGGACATCCTCCTACGAGCAGTACTTC; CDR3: CASSQWSGTSSYEQYF
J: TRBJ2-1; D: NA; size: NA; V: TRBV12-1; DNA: TGTGCCAGCAGCTTTTCCCCGGGGATTTATAGGTTCTTC; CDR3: CASSFSPGIYRFF
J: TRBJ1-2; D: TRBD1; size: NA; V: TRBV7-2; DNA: TGTGCCAGCAGCTTCGCACAGGGGGGTTACTTAAACTATGGCTACACCTTC; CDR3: CASSFAQGGYLNYGYTF
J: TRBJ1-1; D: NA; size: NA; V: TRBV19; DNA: TGTGCCAGTACCCCCGGGAGTGACGCTGAAGCTTTCTTT; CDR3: CASTPGSDAEAFF
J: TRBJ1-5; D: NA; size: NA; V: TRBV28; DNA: TGTGCCAGCAGTTTTGGCCAGGGCTACCAGCCCCAGCATTTT; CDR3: CASSFGQGYQPQHF
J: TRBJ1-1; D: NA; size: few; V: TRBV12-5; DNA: TGTGCTAGTGGTTCGGACATAGAGAACACTGAAGCTTTCTTT; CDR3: CASGSDIENTEAFF
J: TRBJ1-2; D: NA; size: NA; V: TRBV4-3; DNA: TGCGCCAGCAGCCAAGATTCAGGGGACTATGGCTACACCTTC; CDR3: CASSQDSGDYGYTF
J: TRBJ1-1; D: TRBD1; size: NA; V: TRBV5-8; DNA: TGTGCCAGCAGCTCAGAGGGACAGGTGGGGTCAGAAGCTTTCTTT; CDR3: CASSSEGQVGSEAFF
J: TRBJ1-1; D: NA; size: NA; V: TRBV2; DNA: TGTGCCAGCAGTGAAGCGACACAGAACACTGAAGCTTTCTTT; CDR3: CASSEATQNTEAFF
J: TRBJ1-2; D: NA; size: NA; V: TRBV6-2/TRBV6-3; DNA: TGTGCCAGCAGTTACTCGATTGTGGGAGCCGTGGGTGGCTACACCTTC; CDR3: CASSYSIVGAVGGYTF
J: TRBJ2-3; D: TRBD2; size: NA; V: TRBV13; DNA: TGTGCCAGCAGCCAATTAAAAAAACTAGCGGGGAGAGGAGGCACAGATACGCAGTATTTT; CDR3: CASSQLKKLAGRGGTDTQYF
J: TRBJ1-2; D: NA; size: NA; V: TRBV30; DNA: TGTGCCTCTCGCCGGGGTTTCGCTAGTGGCTACACCTTC; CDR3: CASRRGFASGYTF
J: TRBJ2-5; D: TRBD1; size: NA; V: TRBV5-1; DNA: TGCGCCAGCAGCTTAGGAACAGGGGGGGAGACCCAGTACTTC; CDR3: CASSLGTGGETQYF
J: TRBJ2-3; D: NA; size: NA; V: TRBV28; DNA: TGTGCCAGCACACCGGGACTTGGGCGCACAGATACGCAGTATTTT; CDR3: CASTPGLGRTDTQYF
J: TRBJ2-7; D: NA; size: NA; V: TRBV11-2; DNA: TGTGCCAGCAGCTTCCACGGGGGGCCCTCTTACGAGCAGTACTTC; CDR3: CASSFHGGPSYEQYF